The 26 T cell receptor beta chains given below trace back to one sample, sequenced in a study of early T cells in non-severe SARS-CoV-2 infection. TCRdb re-derived calls from the 5' RACE reads in MiXCR, one entry per CDR3 protein. The sample lists about 44,000 distinct CDR3 sequences, around 6.1% occurring once. Source: whole blood, taken at baseline. The receptor set was obtained from an adult who was a healthcare worker with PCR-confirmed SARS-CoV-2 infection or an uninfected control (not recorded which).

By its share, this clonotype is medium-sized. The CDR3: CASSLTRNEQYF. CDR3 nucleotides: TGTGCCAGCAGCCTTACTAGGAACGAGCAGTACTTC. This chain connects TRBV11-2 to TRBJ2-7; weak D call: TRBD2 (5 bases). Germline-derived CDR1 and CDR2 are SGHAT and FQNNGV. Trimming took 5 bases from V and 5 from J, leaving 10 bases between them. The CDR3 is 12 amino acids.

The sample holds a few counts of this clonotype. This rearrangement joins TRBV20-1 to TRBJ1-5; 10 nucleotides match TRBD1. Trimming took 6 bases from V and 5 from J; bases not matched to a gene: 10. Germline CDR1 DFQATT, CDR2 SNEGSKA (reference sequence). This CDR3 region has 15 residues. The CDR3 is CSAQTGTGEYQPQHF. The DNA for the CDR3 is TGCAGTGCCCAAACCGGGACAGGGGAATATCAGCCCCAGCATTTT.

This clonotype was observed at least ten times. The rearrangement joins TRBV3-1 to TRBJ2-7; 9 nucleotides match TRBD1. Germline lookup yields CDR1 LGHDT and CDR2 YNNKEL (reference sequence). CDR3 length equals 13 residues. V was pared by 8 bases and J by 2 bases, with 4 bases of the junction left unmatched. The CDR3 region has the DNA TGTGCCAGCGAGAGGACAGGGGCCTACGAGCAGTACTTC. Protein: CASERTGAYEQYF.

In its sample, this clonotype was seen a few times. This rearrangement joins TRBV7-9 to TRBJ2-5; D might be TRBD1 (5 bases). The germline CDR1 and CDR2 sequences are SEHNR and FQNEAQ (reference sequence). Trimming cost V 1 base and J 8 bases, with 17 bases left between them. CDR3 length: 15 amino acids. This chain's CDR3 is CASSLGGPALETQYF. The CDR3 region has the DNA TGTGCCAGCAGCTTAGGGGGCCCAGCCTTAGAAACCCAGTACTTC.

This clonotype was observed many times. This chain connects TRBV13 to TRBJ2-1; TRBD1 matches at 7 bases. The CDR3 totals 13 residues. V dropped 6 bases and J dropped 4; count of bases not matched to a gene: 3. The V gene's germline CDR1 is PRHDT and CDR2 FYEKMQ (reference sequence). The CDR3, as DNA: TGTGCCAGCAGAGGGGGCCCGTACAATGAGCAGTTCTTC. It translates to CASRGGPYNEQFF. The full variable domain, with the rest looked up from reference TRBV13 and TRBJ2-1, is AAGVIQSPRHLIKEKRETATLKCYPIPRHDTVYWYQQGPGQDPQFLISFYEKMQSDKGSIPDRFSAQQFSDYHSELNMSSLELGDSALYFCASRGGPYNEQFFGPGTRLTVL.

This clonotype came up a few times. The V and J genes are TRBV30 and TRBJ2-3; TRBD2 matches 7 bases. Trimming took 1 base from V and 2 from J; bases not matched to a gene: 3. CDR1 is GTSNPN and CDR2 is SVGIG in the germline V gene (reference sequence). This CDR3 has 14 residues. CDR3 in DNA: TGTGCCTGGAGTGGGACTAGTTACACAGATACGCAGTATTTT. This translates into CAWSGTSYTDTQYF. The full variable domain, its missing parts supplied by reference TRBV30 and TRBJ2-3, is SQTIHQWPATLVQPVGSPLSLECTVEGTSNPNLYWYRQAAGRGLQLLFYSVGIGQISSEVPQNLSASRPQDRQFILSSKKLLLSDSGFYLCAWSGTSYTDTQYFGPGTRLTVL.

A few counts support this clonotype. This sequence joins TRBV7-2 and TRBJ2-1; possible D gene TRBD2, 6 bases. The germline CDR1 and CDR2 sequences are SGHTA and FQGNSA. Trimming took off 2 bases at V and 0 bases at J, with 11 bases between the two ends. This CDR3 has 16 residues. The CDR3 loop reads CASSLLAHSSYNEQFF. The CDR3 DNA is TGTGCCAGCAGCTTACTAGCGCACAGCTCCTACAATGAGCAGTTCTTC.

This clonotype was seen repeatedly, ten times or more. This chain uses TRBV6-6 with TRBJ1-2, with D hard to call. Germline V lookup: CDR1 MNHNY, CDR2 SVGAGI (reference sequence). V lost 0 bases to trimming and J lost 6 bases, with 14 bases between them. The CDR3 sequence is 15 residues long. In nucleotides, the CDR3 is TGTGCCAGCAGTTACTCCATCACCCTAGATCATGGCTACACCTTC. Its protein is CASSYSITLDHGYTF.

This clonotype was counted a few times. The J gene is TRBJ1-2, the V gene TRBV11-2, with D uncertain. There are 12 residues in the CDR3. V was pared by 4 bases and J by 2 bases, with 5 bases between. Germline V lookup: CDR1 SGHAT, CDR2 FQNNGV. The CDR3 region has the DNA TGTGCCAGCAGCTCCGAGAACTATGGCTACACCTTC. Encoded protein: CASSSENYGYTF.

This clonotype has more than one count but fewer than ten. V and J are TRBV6-1 and TRBJ2-5, with TRBD1 as a possible D gene (6 bases). Germline CDR1 MNHNS, CDR2 SASEGT. The V end lost 6 bases, the J end lost 2 bases, and 10 bases lay between the germline ends. CDR3 length equals 13 residues. The CDR3 loop is CASSAGTQETQYF. The CDR3 bases are TGTGCCAGCAGCGCCGGGACACAAGAGACCCAGTACTTC.

Many counts were recorded for this clonotype. The chain recombines TRBV7-3 with TRBJ2-2; D remains ambiguous. CDR3 length: 13 amino acids. The germline V gene has CDR1 SGHTA and CDR2 FQGTGA. V was cut by 2 bases and J by 5 bases, with 6 bases left in between. The CDR3 nucleotides are TGTGCCAGCAGCTTATCACAGACCGGGGAGCTGTTTTTT. The encoded protein is CASSLSQTGELFF.

This chain joins TRBV12-3 or TRBV12-4 and TRBJ1-5; D remains unclear. The V end lost 1 base, the J end lost 0 bases, and 4 bases lay between the germline ends. This CDR3 has 14 amino acids. For the CDR3, the DNA is TGTGCCAGCAGTTTAGGGTTTAGCAATCAGCCCCAGCATTTT. It yields the protein CASSLGFSNQPQHF.

This clonotype was counted ten times or more. This chain connects TRBV6-6 to TRBJ2-3; 9 bases are a match to TRBD2. Germline trimming cut 5 bases from V and 3 bases from J; bases unmatched to any gene: 9. CDR1 is MNHNY, CDR2 SVGAGI, per germline (reference sequence). This CDR3 contains 16 residues. The CDR3 protein is CASSPKAGGTTDTQYF. The CDR3 DNA follows: TGTGCCAGCAGTCCCAAAGCGGGAGGCACTACAGATACGCAGTATTTT.

The rearrangement joins TRBV18 to TRBJ2-2; no firm D call. CDR1 KGHSH and CDR2 LQKENI come from the germline V gene. V was clipped by 3 bases and J by 5 bases, with 7 bases between them. The CDR3 totals 13 residues. The CDR3 loop reads CASSPWGTGELFF. The CDR3 DNA follows: TGTGCCAGCTCACCTTGGGGAACCGGGGAGCTGTTTTTT. The whole variable domain, remainder taken from reference TRBV18 and TRBJ2-2, is NAGVMQNPRHLVRRRGQEARLRCSPMKGHSHVYWYRQLPEEGLKFMVYLQKENIIDESGMPKERFSAEFPKEGPSILRIQQVVRGDSAAYFCASSPWGTGELFFGEGSRLTVL.

This clonotype appeared a few times. The chain employs TRBV5-5 and TRBJ2-5, with D unresolved. Looked up from germline, CDR1 is SGHKS and CDR2 is YYEKEE (reference sequence). The CDR3 covers 14 residues. V was trimmed by 6 bases and J by 5 bases, leaving 17 bases between them. For the CDR3, the DNA is TGTGCCAGCATCCTAGAGTTTGCGAGGGAGACCCAGTACTTC. Translation gives CASILEFARETQYF.

This clonotype was seen more than once but under ten times. The chain carries TRBV24-1 and TRBJ2-1, with 10 bases aligning to TRBD2. The CDR3 totals 16 residues. The V and J ends lost 3 bases and 5 bases, in that order; junction bases with no gene match: 6. Germline values: CDR1 KGHDR, CDR2 SFDVKD. Here the CDR3 DNA reads TGTGCCACCAGTGATCCCAGCGGGGGGGTCCACAATGAGCAGTTCTTC. It yields the protein CATSDPSGGVHNEQFF.

This clonotype was recorded at least ten times. V is TRBV20-1 and J is TRBJ1-2; TRBD1 aligns across 8 bases. Germline-derived CDR1 and CDR2 are DFQATT and SNEGSKA (reference sequence). V dropped 2 bases and J dropped 6; count of bases not matched to a gene: 5. CDR3 length: 13 amino acids. CDR3 in amino acids: CSARPQGADGYTF. The CDR3 DNA reads TGCAGTGCTAGACCGCAGGGGGCCGATGGCTACACCTTC.

There are many counts of this clonotype. The chain recombines TRBV6-2 or TRBV6-3 with TRBJ2-2; D unclear. The CDR3 runs 13 residues. CDR1 is MNHEY, CDR2 SVGEGT, per germline. The V end was cut by 8 bases, the J end by 3 bases, with 10 bases between. CDR3 nucleotide sequence: TGTGCCAGCTCCGGTAGCCACACCGGGGAGCTGTTTTTT. It is translated as CASSGSHTGELFF.

The gene calls are TRBV10-3 and TRBJ2-7; D not certain. The germline gives CDR1 ENHRY, CDR2 SYGVKD. The CDR3 has 14 residues. V was shortened by 4 bases and J by 3 bases, with 13 bases between the two germline ends. This CDR3 reads CAISVDPLNYEQYF. CDR3 DNA sequence: TGTGCCATCAGTGTAGATCCCTTAAACTACGAGCAGTACTTC.

In its sample, this clonotype was seen many times. The chain has TRBV9 and TRBJ1-2; the D gene is possibly TRBD1 (5 bases). Trimming removed 4 bases at V and 6 bases at J, with 16 bases between. CDR3 length: 14 amino acids. Per germline, CDR1 SGDLS and CDR2 YYNGEE. The CDR3 reads CASSSGRVLDGYTF. The DNA of the CDR3 is TGTGCCAGCAGCTCAGGGAGGGTCCTCGATGGCTACACCTTC.

This clonotype was observed many times. The chain joins TRBV20-1 to TRBJ2-3; D gene uncertain. The germline CDR1 and CDR2 sequences are DFQATT and SNEGSKA (reference sequence). CDR3 length equals 15 residues. V was shortened by 6 bases and J by 0 bases, with 16 bases between the two germline ends. In nucleotides, the CDR3 is TGCAGTGCCCCCGACACAGAGACTAGCACAGATACGCAGTATTTT. Its translation: CSAPDTETSTDTQYF.

The sample holds many counts of this clonotype. V gene TRBV25-1 combines with J gene TRBJ2-2, with TRBD1 as a possible D gene (6 bases). Per germline, CDR1 MGHDK and CDR2 SYGVNS. V lost 8 bases and J 3 bases, leaving 13 bases between the germline ends. This CDR3 has 14 amino acids. CDR3 residues: CASAVEGDTGELFF. CDR3 in DNA: TGTGCCAGCGCGGTCGAGGGGGACACCGGGGAGCTGTTTTTT.

The CDR3 DNA follows: TGTGCCAGCAGCCGTCCCCCCGGGGAGCTGTTTTTT. It is translated as CASSRPPGELFF. J is TRBJ2-2 and V is TRBV12-3 or TRBV12-4; D gene uncertain. V gave up 6 bases and J gave up 6 bases, with 8 bases separating them. This CDR3 region has 12 residues.

This clonotype was counted between two and nine times. This rearrangement joins TRBV12-3 or TRBV12-4 to TRBJ2-1; 9 nucleotides match TRBD1. The ends lost 5 bases at V and 9 bases at J; junction bases unmatched: 5. This CDR3 has 13 amino acids. The DNA of the CDR3 is TGTGCCAGCAGTCGGGACAGGGAGGGTGAGCAGTTCTTC. Protein sequence: CASSRDREGEQFF.

The V call is TRBV3-1, the J call TRBJ2-3, with 11 bases lining up with TRBD2. CDR1 and CDR2 (germline): LGHDT, YNNKEL (reference sequence). This CDR3 spans 16 amino acids. V lost 4 bases to trimming and J lost 0 bases; unmatched junction nucleotides: 3. In DNA form, the CDR3 reads TGTGCCAGCAGCCCGCTAGCGGGGGGTAGCACAGATACGCAGTATTTT. It translates to CASSPLAGGSTDTQYF.

This clonotype showed up many times. The chain is built from TRBV7-2 and TRBJ2-7; 7 bases are a match to TRBD2. CDR3 length: 14 amino acids. V trimming: 5 bases; J trimming: 0 bases; junction bases outside the gene matches: 4. Germline V lookup: CDR1 SGHTA, CDR2 FQGNSA. The CDR3 region has the DNA TGTGCCAGCAGCCGGACTAGGAGCTCCTACGAGCAGTACTTC. Translating gives CASSRTRSSYEQYF.